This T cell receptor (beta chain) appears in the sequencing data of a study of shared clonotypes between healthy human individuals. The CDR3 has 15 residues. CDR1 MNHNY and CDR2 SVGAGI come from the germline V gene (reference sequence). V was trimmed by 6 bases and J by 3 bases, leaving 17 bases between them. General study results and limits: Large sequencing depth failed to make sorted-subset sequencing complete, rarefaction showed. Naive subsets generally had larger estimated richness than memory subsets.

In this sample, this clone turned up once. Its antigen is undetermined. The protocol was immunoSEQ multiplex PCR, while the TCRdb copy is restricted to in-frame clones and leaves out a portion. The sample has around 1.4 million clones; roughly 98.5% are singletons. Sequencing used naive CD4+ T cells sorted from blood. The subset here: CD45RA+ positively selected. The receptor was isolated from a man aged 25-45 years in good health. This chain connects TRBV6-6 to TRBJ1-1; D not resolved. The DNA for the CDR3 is TGTGCCAGCAGCCAAGCACGGGGTCAAGACACTGAAGCTTTCTTT. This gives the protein CASSQARGQDTEAFF.